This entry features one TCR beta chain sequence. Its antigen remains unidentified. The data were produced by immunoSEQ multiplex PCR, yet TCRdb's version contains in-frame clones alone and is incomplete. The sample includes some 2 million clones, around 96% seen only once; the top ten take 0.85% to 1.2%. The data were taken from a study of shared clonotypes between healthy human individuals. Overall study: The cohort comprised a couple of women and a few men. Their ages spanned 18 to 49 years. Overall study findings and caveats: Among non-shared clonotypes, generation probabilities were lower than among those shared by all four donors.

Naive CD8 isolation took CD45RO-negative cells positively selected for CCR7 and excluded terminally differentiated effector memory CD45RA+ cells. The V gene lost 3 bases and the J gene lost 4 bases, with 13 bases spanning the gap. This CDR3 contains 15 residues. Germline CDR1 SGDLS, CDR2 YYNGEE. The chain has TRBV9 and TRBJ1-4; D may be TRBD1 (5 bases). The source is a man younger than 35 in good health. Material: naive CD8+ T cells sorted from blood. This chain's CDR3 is CASSGKGTDNEKLFF. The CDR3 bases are TGTGCCAGCAGCGGCAAAGGGACGGATAATGAAAAACTGTTTTTT.